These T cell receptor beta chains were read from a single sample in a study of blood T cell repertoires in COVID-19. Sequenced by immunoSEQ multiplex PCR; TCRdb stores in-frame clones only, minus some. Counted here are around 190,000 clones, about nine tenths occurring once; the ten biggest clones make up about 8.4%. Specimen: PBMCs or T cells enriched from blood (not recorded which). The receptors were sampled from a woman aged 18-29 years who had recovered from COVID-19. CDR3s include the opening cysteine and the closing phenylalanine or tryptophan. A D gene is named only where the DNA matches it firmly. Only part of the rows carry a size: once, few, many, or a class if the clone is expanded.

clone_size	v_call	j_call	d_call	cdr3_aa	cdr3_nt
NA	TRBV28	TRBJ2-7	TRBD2	CASSYPGGAYEQYF	TGTGCCAGCAGCTACCCTGGGGGGGCCTACGAGCAGTACTTC
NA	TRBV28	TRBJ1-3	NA	CASSSLGNTIYF	TGTGCCAGCAGCTCTCTTGGAAACACCATATATTTT
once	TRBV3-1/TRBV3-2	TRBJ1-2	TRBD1	CAVTNGQVDGYTF	TGTGCAGTTACGAATGGACAGGTTGATGGCTACACCTTC
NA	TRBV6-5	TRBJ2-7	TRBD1	CASRRTGDTYEQYF	TGTGCCAGCAGGCGGACAGGGGACACGTACGAGCAGTACTTC
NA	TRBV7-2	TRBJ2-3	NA	CASSLSSGTDTQYF	TGTGCCAGCAGCTTAAGTTCGGGTACAGATACGCAGTATTTT
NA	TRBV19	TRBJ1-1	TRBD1	CASRYRDRNTEAFF	TGTGCCAGTAGATACCGGGACAGGAACACTGAAGCTTTCTTT
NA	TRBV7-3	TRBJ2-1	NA	CASSLLWGPSGHNEQFF	TGTGCCAGCAGCTTACTCTGGGGGCCTAGCGGTCACAATGAGCAGTTCTTC
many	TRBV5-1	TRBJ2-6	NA	CASSTGVTGANVLTF	TGCGCCAGCAGCACGGGGGTTACTGGGGCCAACGTCCTGACTTTC
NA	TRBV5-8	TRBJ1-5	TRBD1	CASSQGGGHPYSNQPQHF	TGTGCCAGCAGCCAAGGGGGCGGGCACCCCTATAGCAATCAGCCCCAGCATTTT
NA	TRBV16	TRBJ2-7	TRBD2	CASSQSSSGSREQYF	TGTGCCAGCAGCCAATCGTCTAGCGGGAGTCGCGAGCAGTACTTC
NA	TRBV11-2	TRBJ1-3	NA	CASSFTDTYSGNTIYF	TGTGCCAGCAGCTTTACGGACACCTACTCTGGAAACACCATATATTTT
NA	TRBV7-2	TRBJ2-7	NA	CASSLVQREQYF	TGTGCCAGCAGCTTAGTCCAGCGCGAGCAGTACTTC
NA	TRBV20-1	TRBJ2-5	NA	CSAPRGETQYF	TGCAGTGCACCGCGAGGGGAGACCCAGTACTTC
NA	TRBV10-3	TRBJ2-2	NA	CAISERGGGELFF	TGTGCCATCAGTGAAAGGGGGGGCGGGGAGCTGTTTTTT
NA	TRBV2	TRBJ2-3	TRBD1	CASRTTGGFRGDTQYF	TGTGCCAGCAGGACGACAGGGGGCTTTAGGGGAGATACGCAGTATTTT
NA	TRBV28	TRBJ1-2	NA	CASSSPGEGRRYGYTF	TGTGCCAGCAGTTCCCCGGGGGAGGGGAGACGCTATGGCTACACCTTC
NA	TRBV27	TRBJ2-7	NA	CASSPRTSYEQYF	TGTGCCAGCAGTCCCAGGACATCCTACGAGCAGTACTTC
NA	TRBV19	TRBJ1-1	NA	CASSIQGLNTEAFF	TGTGCCAGTAGTATTCAGGGTCTGAACACTGAAGCTTTCTTT
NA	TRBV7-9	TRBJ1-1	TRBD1	CASSETGLNTEAFF	TGTGCCAGCAGCGAGACAGGGCTGAACACTGAAGCTTTCTTT
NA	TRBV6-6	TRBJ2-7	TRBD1	CASKPEQGTYEQYF	TGTGCCAGCAAGCCCGAACAGGGGACCTACGAGCAGTACTTC
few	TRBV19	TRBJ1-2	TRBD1	CASSTTDREVYGYTF	TGTGCCAGTAGTACCACGGACAGGGAGGTCTATGGCTACACCTTC
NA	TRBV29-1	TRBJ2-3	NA	CSVVPVGDTQYF	TGCAGCGTTGTGCCGGTCGGAGATACGCAGTATTTT
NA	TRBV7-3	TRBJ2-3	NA	CASSANRGGRTDTQYF	TGTGCCAGCAGCGCTAACAGGGGAGGTAGAACAGATACGCAGTATTTT
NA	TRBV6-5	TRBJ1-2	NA	CASSYSANYGYTF	TGTGCCAGCAGTTACTCAGCAAACTATGGCTACACCTTC
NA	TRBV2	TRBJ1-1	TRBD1	CASTGTENTEAFF	TGTGCCAGCACCGGGACAGAGAACACTGAAGCTTTCTTT
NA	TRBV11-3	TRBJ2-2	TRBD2	CASSLQPSGANTGELFF	TGTGCCAGCAGCCTACAGCCTAGCGGTGCGAACACCGGGGAGCTGTTTTTT
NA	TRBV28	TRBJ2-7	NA	CASHRTLPPYEQYF	TGTGCCAGCCATCGGACTCTCCCTCCTTACGAGCAGTACTTC
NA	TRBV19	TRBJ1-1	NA	CASRAEIEAFF	TGTGCCAGTAGAGCGGAGATTGAAGCTTTCTTT
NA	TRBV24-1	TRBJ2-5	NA	CATSDLSQSRTQYF	TGTGCCACCAGTGATTTGTCCCAGTCACGGACCCAGTACTTC
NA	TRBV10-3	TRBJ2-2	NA	CAISDSGNTGELFF	TGTGCCATCAGTGATTCAGGGAACACCGGGGAGCTGTTTTTT
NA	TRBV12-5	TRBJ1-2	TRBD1	CASGVPGFAGGESDGYTF	TGTGCTAGTGGAGTTCCGGGTTTTGCAGGGGGCGAATCAGATGGCTACACCTTC
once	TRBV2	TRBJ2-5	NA	CASNGEEIQETQYF	TGTGCCAGCAACGGGGAGGAGATCCAAGAGACCCAGTACTTC
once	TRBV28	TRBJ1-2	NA	CATVPTIEAPNYGYTF	TGTGCCACCGTACCCACCATTGAAGCCCCTAACTATGGCTACACCTTC
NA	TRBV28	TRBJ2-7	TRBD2	CASSSSGGLREQYF	TGTGCCAGCAGTTCGTCGGGAGGGCTTCGGGAGCAGTACTTC
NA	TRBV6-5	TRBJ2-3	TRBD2	CASSYLRLASPDTQYF	TGTGCCAGCAGTTACCTTCGACTAGCCTCCCCAGATACGCAGTATTTT
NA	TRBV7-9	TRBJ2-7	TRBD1	CASSFDRGLSYEQYF	TGTGCCAGCAGCTTTGACAGGGGCCTCTCCTACGAGCAGTACTTC
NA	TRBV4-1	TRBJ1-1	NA	CASSQGDNRLNTEAFF	TGCGCCAGCAGCCAAGGTGATAACAGGTTGAACACTGAAGCTTTCTTT
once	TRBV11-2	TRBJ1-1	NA	CASSARTTGSRTEAFF	TGTGCCAGCAGCGCGCGAACCACAGGTTCTCGCACTGAAGCTTTCTTT
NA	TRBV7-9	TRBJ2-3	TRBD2	CASSLFGLAGGGDTQYF	TGTGCCAGCAGCTTATTCGGACTAGCGGGAGGTGGAGATACGCAGTATTTT
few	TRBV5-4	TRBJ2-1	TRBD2	CASSPGRTSGNNEQFF	TGTGCCAGCAGCCCGGGGAGGACTAGCGGAAACAATGAGCAGTTCTTC
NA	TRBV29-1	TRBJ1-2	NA	CSVEGWAYGYTF	TGCAGCGTTGAAGGGTGGGCTTATGGCTACACCTTC
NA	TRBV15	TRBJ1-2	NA	CATSSESGIGYGYTF	TGTGCCACCAGCAGTGAATCGGGGATCGGCTATGGCTACACCTTC
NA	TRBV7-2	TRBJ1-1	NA	CASSSLVGGVNTEAFF	TGTGCCAGCAGCTCGCTCGTGGGGGGGGTGAACACTGAAGCTTTCTTT
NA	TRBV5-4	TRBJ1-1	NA	CASSWNRDNTEAFF	TGTGCCAGCAGCTGGAACAGGGACAACACTGAAGCTTTCTTT
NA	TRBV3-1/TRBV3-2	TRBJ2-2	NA	CASSQDSAVYTGELFF	TGTGCCAGCAGCCAGGACTCAGCCGTGTACACCGGGGAGCTGTTTTTT
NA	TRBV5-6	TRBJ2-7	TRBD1	CASSSGTGGFSASSYEQYF	TGTGCCAGCAGTTCCGGGACAGGGGGCTTTAGCGCTAGCTCCTACGAGCAGTACTTC
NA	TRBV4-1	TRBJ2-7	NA	CASSQVVGGDSYEQYF	TGCGCCAGCAGCCAAGTAGTCGGCGGGGACTCCTACGAGCAGTACTTC
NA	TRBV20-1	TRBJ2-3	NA	CSASSARSTDTQYF	TGCAGTGCTAGTAGTGCTAGAAGCACAGATACGCAGTATTTT
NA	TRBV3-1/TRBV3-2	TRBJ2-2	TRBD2	CASSPTSVSRELFF	TGTGCCAGCAGCCCGACTAGCGTGTCCCGGGAGCTGTTTTTT
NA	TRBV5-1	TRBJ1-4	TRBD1	CASSLTGTNEKLFF	TGCGCCAGCAGTTTGACAGGGACTAATGAAAAACTGTTTTTT
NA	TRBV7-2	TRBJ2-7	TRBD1	CASSSGQAAYEQYF	TGTGCCAGCAGCTCTGGACAGGCGGCCTACGAGCAGTACTTC
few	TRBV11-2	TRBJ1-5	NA	CASSLEVGRPQHF	TGTGCCAGCAGCTTAGAGGTGGGGCGGCCCCAGCATTTT
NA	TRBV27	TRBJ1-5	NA	CASSPEDSSNQPQHF	TGTGCCAGCAGTCCGGAGGACAGCAGCAATCAGCCCCAGCATTTT
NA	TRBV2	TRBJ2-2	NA	CASSPGHLNTGELFF	TGTGCCAGCAGCCCGGGACACCTGAACACCGGGGAGCTGTTTTTT
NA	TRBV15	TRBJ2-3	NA	CATSSIDLGVKDTQYF	TGTGCCACCAGCAGTATAGATTTAGGAGTTAAAGATACGCAGTATTTT
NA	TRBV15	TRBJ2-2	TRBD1	CATSSGDRDFGELFF	TGTGCCACCAGCAGTGGCGACAGGGATTTCGGGGAGCTGTTTTTT
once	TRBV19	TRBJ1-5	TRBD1	CASSPDREQPQHF	TGTGCCAGTAGCCCAGACAGGGAACAGCCCCAGCATTTT
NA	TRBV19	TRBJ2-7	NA	CASSMDQGGPYEQYF	TGTGCCAGTAGTATGGATCAAGGAGGGCCCTACGAGCAGTACTTC
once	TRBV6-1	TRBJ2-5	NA	CASIGGEETQYF	TGTGCCAGCATAGGGGGGGAAGAGACCCAGTACTTC